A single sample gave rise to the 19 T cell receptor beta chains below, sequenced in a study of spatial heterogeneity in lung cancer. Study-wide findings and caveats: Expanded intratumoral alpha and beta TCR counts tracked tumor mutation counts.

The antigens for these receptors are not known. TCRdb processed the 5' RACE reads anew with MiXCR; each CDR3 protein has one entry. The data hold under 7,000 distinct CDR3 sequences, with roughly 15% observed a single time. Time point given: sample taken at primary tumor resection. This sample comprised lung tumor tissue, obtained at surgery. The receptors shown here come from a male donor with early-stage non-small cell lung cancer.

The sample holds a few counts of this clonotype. The DNA for the CDR3 is TGTGCCAGCAGCGAGCGGAGAGTCGGAGGAGAGACCCAGTACTTC. Its translation is CASSERRVGGETQYF. This chain joins TRBV28 and TRBJ2-5; perhaps TRBD2 as D (5 bases). Germline CDR1 is MDHEN and CDR2 is SYDVKM. V was shortened by 6 bases and J by 4 bases, with 18 bases between the two germline ends. This CDR3 region has 15 residues.

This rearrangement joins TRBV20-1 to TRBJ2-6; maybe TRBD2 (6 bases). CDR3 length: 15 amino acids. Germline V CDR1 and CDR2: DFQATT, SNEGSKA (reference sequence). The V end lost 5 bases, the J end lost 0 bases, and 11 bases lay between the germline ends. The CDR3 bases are TGCAGTGCTGAGGGAGGATTCTCTGGGGCCAACGTCCTGACTTTC. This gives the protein CSAEGGFSGANVLTF.

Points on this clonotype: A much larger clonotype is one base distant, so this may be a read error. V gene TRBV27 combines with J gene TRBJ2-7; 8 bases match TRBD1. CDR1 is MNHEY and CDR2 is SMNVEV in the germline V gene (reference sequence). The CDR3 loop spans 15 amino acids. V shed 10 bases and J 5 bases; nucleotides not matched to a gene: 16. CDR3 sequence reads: CATFSGGAGSHEQYF. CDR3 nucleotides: TGTGCCACCTTCTCAGGGGGCGCCGGGTCCCACGAGCAGTACTTC.

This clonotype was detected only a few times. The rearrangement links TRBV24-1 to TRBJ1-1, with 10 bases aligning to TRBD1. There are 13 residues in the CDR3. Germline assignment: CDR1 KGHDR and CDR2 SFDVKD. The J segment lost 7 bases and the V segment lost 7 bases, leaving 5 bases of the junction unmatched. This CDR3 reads CATRPGQGIEAFF. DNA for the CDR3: TGTGCCACCAGACCGGGACAGGGGATTGAAGCTTTCTTT.

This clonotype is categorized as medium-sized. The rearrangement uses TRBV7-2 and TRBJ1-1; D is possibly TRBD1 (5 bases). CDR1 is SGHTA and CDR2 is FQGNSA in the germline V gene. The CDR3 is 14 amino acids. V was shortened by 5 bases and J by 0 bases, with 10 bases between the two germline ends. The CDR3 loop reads CASSPGHLNTEAFF. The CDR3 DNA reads TGTGCCAGCAGCCCCGGACATCTGAACACTGAAGCTTTCTTT.

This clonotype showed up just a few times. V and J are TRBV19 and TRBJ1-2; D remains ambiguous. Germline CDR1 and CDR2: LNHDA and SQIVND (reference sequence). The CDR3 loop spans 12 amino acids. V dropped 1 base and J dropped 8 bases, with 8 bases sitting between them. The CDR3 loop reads CASSIGQRGYTF. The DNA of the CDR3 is TGTGCCAGTAGTATAGGACAAAGGGGCTACACCTTC.

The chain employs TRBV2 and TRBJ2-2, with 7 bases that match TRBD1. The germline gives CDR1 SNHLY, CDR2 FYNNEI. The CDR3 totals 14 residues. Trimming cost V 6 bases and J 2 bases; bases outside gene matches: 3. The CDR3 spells CASRRQGNTGELFF. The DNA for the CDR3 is TGTGCCAGCAGGAGACAGGGAAACACCGGGGAGCTGTTTTTT.

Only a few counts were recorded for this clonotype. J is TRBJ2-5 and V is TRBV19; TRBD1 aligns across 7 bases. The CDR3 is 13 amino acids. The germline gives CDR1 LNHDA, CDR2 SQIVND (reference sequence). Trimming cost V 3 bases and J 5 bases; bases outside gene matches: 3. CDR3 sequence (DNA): TGTGCCAGTAGTATCCGGGACAGTGAGACCCAGTACTTC. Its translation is CASSIRDSETQYF.

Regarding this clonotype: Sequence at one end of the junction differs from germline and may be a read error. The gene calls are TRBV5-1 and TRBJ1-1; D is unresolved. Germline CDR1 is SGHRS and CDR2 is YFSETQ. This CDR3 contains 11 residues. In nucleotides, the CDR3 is TGCGCCAGCAGCTTGAACACTGAAGCTCTCTTT. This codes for CASSLNTEALF.

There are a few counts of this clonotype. CDR3 residues: CASSLGLAGGLQETQYF. As DNA, the CDR3 is TGTGCCAGCAGCTTAGGACTAGCGGGGGGCCTCCAAGAGACCCAGTACTTC. This chain links TRBV7-2 with TRBJ2-5, with TRBD2 identical over 13 bases. After removal of 1 base from V and 1 base from J, the junction contained 3 bases not matched to a gene. Germline V gene data show CDR1 as SGHTA and CDR2 as FQGNSA. The CDR3 consists of 17 residues.

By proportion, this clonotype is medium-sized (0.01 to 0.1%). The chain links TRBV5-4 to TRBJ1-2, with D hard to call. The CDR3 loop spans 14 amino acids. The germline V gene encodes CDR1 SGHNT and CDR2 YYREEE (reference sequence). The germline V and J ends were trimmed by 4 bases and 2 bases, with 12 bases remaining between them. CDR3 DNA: TGTGCCAGCAGCCCGGAGATAGTGAACTATGGCTACACCTTC. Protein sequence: CASSPEIVNYGYTF. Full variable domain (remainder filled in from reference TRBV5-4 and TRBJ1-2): ETGVTQSPTHLIKTRGQQVTLRCSSQSGHNTVSWYQQALGQGPQFIFQYYREEENGRGNFPPRFSGLQFPNYSSELNVNALELDDSALYLCASSPEIVNYGYTFGSGTRLTVV.

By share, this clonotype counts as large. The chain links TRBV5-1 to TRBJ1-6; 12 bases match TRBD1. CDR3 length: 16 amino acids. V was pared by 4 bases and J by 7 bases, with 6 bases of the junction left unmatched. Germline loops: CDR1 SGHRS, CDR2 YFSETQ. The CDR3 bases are TGCGCCAGCAGCAAGGGACAGGGGGCGCGGAATTCACCCCTCCACTTT. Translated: CASSKGQGARNSPLHF. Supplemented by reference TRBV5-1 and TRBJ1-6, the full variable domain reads KAGVTQTPRYLIKTRGQQVTLSCSPISGHRSVSWYQQTPGQGLQFLFEYFSETQRNKGNFPGRFSGRQFSNSRSEMNVSTLELGDSALYLCASSKGQGARNSPLHFGNGTRLTVT.

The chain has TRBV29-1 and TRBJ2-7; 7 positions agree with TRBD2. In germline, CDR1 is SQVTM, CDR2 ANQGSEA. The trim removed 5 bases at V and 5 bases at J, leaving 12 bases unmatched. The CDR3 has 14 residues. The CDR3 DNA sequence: TGCAGCGTTTCTATCTCTAGCGGTGGTGACGAGCAGTACTTC. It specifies CSVSISSGGDEQYF.

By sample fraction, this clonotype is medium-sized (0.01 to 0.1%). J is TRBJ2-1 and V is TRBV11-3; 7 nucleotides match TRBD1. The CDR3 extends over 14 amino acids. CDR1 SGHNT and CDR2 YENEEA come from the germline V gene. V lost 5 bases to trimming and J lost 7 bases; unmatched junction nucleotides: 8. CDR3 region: CASSPEGALNEQFF. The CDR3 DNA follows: TGTGCCAGCAGCCCAGAGGGGGCACTAAATGAGCAGTTCTTC. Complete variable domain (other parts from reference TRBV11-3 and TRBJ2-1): EAGVVQSPRYKIIEKKQPVAFWCNPISGHNTLYWYLQNLGQGPELLIRYENEEAVDDSQLPKDRFSAERLKGVDSTLKIQPAELGDSAVYLCASSPEGALNEQFFGPGTRLTVL.

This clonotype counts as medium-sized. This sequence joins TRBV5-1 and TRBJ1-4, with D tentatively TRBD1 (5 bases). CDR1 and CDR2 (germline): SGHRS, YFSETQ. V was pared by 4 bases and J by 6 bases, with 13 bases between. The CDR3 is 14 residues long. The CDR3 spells CASSPGLGHEKLFF. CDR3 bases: TGCGCCAGCAGCCCCGGACTGGGGCATGAAAAACTGTTTTTT.

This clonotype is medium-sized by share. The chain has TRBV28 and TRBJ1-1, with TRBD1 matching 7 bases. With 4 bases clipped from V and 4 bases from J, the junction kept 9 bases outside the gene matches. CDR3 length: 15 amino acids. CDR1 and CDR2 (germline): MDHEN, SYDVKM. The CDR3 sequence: CASSSDRGTATEAFF. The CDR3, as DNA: TGTGCCAGCAGTTCCGATCGGGGGACAGCCACTGAAGCTTTCTTT.

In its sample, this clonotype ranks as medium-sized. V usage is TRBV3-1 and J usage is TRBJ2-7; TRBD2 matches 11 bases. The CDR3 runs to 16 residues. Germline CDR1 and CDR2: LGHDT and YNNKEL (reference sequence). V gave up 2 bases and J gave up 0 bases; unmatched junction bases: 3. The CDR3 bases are TGTGCCAGCAGCCAAACGGGACTAGCGGACTCCTACGAGCAGTACTTC. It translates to CASSQTGLADSYEQYF.

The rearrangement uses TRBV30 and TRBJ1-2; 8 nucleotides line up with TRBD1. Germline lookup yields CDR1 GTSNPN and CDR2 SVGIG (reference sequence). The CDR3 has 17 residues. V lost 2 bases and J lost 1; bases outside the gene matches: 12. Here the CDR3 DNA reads TGTGCCTGGAGTAAGGGCGACAGGGGCTATCTTAACTATGGCTACACCTTC. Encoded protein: CAWSKGDRGYLNYGYTF.

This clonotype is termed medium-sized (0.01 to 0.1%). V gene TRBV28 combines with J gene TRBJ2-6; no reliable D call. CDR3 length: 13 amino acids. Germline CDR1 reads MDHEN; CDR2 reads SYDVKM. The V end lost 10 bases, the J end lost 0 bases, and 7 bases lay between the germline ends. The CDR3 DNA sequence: TGTGCCATCCGTGCCTCTGGGGCCAACGTCCTGACTTTC. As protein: CAIRASGANVLTF.